The rows below give T cell receptor beta chains drawn from one sample of a study of post-analysis software for immune sequencing data. TCRdb independently ran MiXCR on the PCR reads; one entry per CDR3 protein. The sample has some 700,000 distinct CDR3 sequences; 59% are singletons. Sequencing was done on a sample of blood. The origin of the receptors is a girl aged 2 to 9 with multiple sclerosis. Each CDR3 is given with its conserved first and last residue. D genes are given only for firm matches. A row's size may be missing; if present it is once, few, many or a size class.

d_call clone_size j_call v_call cdr3_aa cdr3_nt
TRBD2 . TRBJ2-5 TRBV20-1 CSASLAGGKKYF TGCAGTGCCAGTCTAGCGGGGGGCAAGAAGTACTTC
. few TRBJ1-4 TRBV7-9 CASSLIFPGGEKLFF TGTGCCAGCAGCTTAATATTCCCCGGAGGTGAAAAACTGTTTTTT
TRBD2 . TRBJ2-3 TRBV10-2 CASGSGGVDTQYF TGCGCCAGCGGGAGCGGGGGAGTAGATACGCAGTATTTT
. . TRBJ1-1 TRBV5-1 CASSWKQDTEAFF TGCGCCAGCAGCTGGAAACAGGACACTGAAGCTTTCTTT
. few TRBJ1-6 TRBV20-1 CSARPGQHYNSPLHF TGCAGTGCTAGACCTGGACAGCACTATAATTCACCCCTCCACTTT
TRBD2 . TRBJ2-5 TRBV11-2 CASSYLTSGEETQYF TGTGCCAGCAGCTACTTAACTAGCGGGGAGGAGACCCAGTACTTC
. few TRBJ2-3 TRBV30 CAWSVTSDTQYF TGTGCCTGGAGTGTAACCTCAGATACGCAGTATTTT
. few TRBJ2-5 TRBV20-1 CSARGPGAETQYF TGCAGTGCTAGAGGTCCAGGGGCGGAGACCCAGTACTTC
TRBD1 . TRBJ2-5 TRBV7-8 CASSPRQGARETQYF TGTGCCAGCAGCCCACGACAGGGGGCGCGGGAGACCCAGTACTTC
. . TRBJ2-3 TRBV28 CASSLEGPYTDTQYF TGTGCCAGCAGTTTAGAGGGACCCTACACAGATACGCAGTATTTT
. . TRBJ1-2 TRBV12-3/TRBV12-4 CASTHRSGYTF TGTGCCAGCACCCACCGAAGTGGCTACACCTTC
TRBD1 . TRBJ2-7 TRBV10-3 CAIQGAVSYEQYF TGTGCCATACAGGGGGCTGTCTCCTACGAGCAGTACTTC
. few TRBJ2-1 TRBV6-5 CASRRGGMGEQFF TGTGCCAGCCGTCGGGGTGGGATGGGTGAGCAGTTCTTC
. few TRBJ2-5 TRBV29-1 CSVGGVSQETQYF TGCAGCGTTGGAGGGGTCAGCCAAGAGACCCAGTACTTC
. . TRBJ2-5 TRBV12-3/TRBV12-4 CASSETKETQYF TGTGCCAGCAGTGAGACAAAAGAGACCCAGTACTTC
TRBD1 . TRBJ1-4 TRBV6-2/TRBV6-3 CASSYGTAPTTNEKLFF TGTGCCAGCAGTTACGGGACAGCACCAACAACTAATGAAAAACTGTTTTTT
. . TRBJ2-3 TRBV19 CASSSEESGSTDTQYF TGTGCCAGTAGCAGCGAGGAGAGCGGCAGCACAGATACGCAGTATTTT
TRBD1 . TRBJ2-1 TRBV20-1 CSARDRGTGAYNEQFF TGCAGTGCAAGAGACCGCGGGACAGGGGCCTACAATGAGCAGTTCTTC
. . TRBJ2-5 TRBV20-1 CSARKTVTSQETQYF TGCAGTGCTAGAAAGACAGTCACCTCACAAGAGACCCAGTACTTC
. . TRBJ2-5 TRBV7-9 CASRPIGLTSAETQYF TGTGCCAGCAGACCCATCGGACTGACCTCGGCGGAGACCCAGTACTTC
. . TRBJ2-3 TRBV20-1 CSARGPGGTDTQYF TGCAGTGCTAGAGGCCCGGGGGGCACAGATACGCAGTATTTT
. few TRBJ2-5 TRBV5-1 CASSLAGAYQETQYF TGCGCCAGCAGCTTGGCCGGGGCTTACCAAGAGACCCAGTACTTC
TRBD1 few TRBJ2-1 TRBV10-3 CAISERTGANEQFF TGTGCCATCAGTGAGCGAACAGGGGCCAACGAGCAGTTCTTC
TRBD2 . TRBJ2-1 TRBV7-8 CASSLGPGGSKGEQFF TGTGCCAGCAGCTTAGGGCCCGGGGGGAGTAAGGGTGAGCAGTTCTTC
. once TRBJ1-4 TRBV7-2 CASSFQAQPAEKLFF TGTGCCAGCAGCTTTCAGGCTCAGCCCGCGGAAAAACTGTTTTTT
. . TRBJ2-7 TRBV6-2/TRBV6-3 CATKQGAEQYF TGTGCCACAAAACAGGGCGCCGAGCAGTACTTC
TRBD1 . TRBJ2-1 TRBV6-5 CASRPWEGTGRNEQFF TGTGCCAGCAGGCCTTGGGAAGGGACAGGGCGGAATGAGCAGTTCTTC
TRBD1 . TRBJ1-2 TRBV3-1 CASSQVTGVYGYTF TGTGCCAGCAGCCAAGTGACAGGGGTCTATGGCTACACCTTC
. few TRBJ2-3 TRBV12-3/TRBV12-4 CASRPPGLHTDTQYF TGTGCCAGCAGGCCGCCGGGACTCCACACAGATACGCAGTATTTT
TRBD1 . TRBJ1-2 TRBV20-1 CSASRQGDYGYTF TGCAGTGCTAGCCGACAGGGTGACTATGGCTACACCTTC
. . TRBJ2-3 TRBV29-1 CSVGFMGTDTQYF TGCAGCGTTGGATTTATGGGCACAGATACGCAGTATTTT
. . TRBJ2-7 TRBV6-1 CASNRVGPEQYF TGTGCCAGCAACAGGGTAGGACCCGAGCAGTACTTC
. . TRBJ1-4 TRBV12-5 CASEDSPNEKLFF TGTGCTAGTGAAGACAGCCCGAATGAAAAACTGTTTTTT
. few TRBJ2-5 TRBV29-1 CSVRAMSETQYF TGCAGCGTGCGAGCGATGTCTGAGACCCAGTACTTC
. . TRBJ1-1 TRBV6-5 CASSLYGVGTEAFF TGTGCCAGCAGCCTCTATGGGGTCGGCACTGAAGCTTTCTTT
. . TRBJ2-1 TRBV5-6 CASREGMWNEQFF TGTGCCAGCAGGGAGGGGATGTGGAATGAGCAGTTCTTC
TRBD2 few TRBJ2-3 TRBV20-1 CSASTARGPSGGASITDTQYF TGCAGTGCTTCAACTGCCCGCGGACCTAGCGGGGGGGCCTCGATCACAGATACGCAGTATTTT
TRBD2 . TRBJ2-1 TRBV11-2 CTSSLNLAGGYNEQFF TGTACCAGCAGCTTAAATCTAGCGGGGGGGTACAATGAGCAGTTCTTC
TRBD1 few TRBJ1-6 TRBV5-1 CASRTGTGYSPLHF TGCGCCAGCCGGACCGGGACAGGGTATTCACCCCTCCACTTT
TRBD2 . TRBJ2-3 TRBV28 CASKKRLAGGGGDTQYF TGTGCCAGCAAGAAGCGACTAGCGGGAGGAGGGGGAGATACGCAGTATTTT
. . TRBJ2-1 TRBV20-1 CSASWGREQFF TGCAGTGCTAGTTGGGGGCGCGAGCAGTTCTTC
TRBD2 . TRBJ2-1 TRBV27 CASSPTSGSDYNEQFF TGTGCCAGCAGCCCGACTAGCGGGAGTGATTACAATGAGCAGTTCTTC
TRBD2 . TRBJ2-1 TRBV20-1 CSARARGTSGYNEQFF TGCAGTGCTAGGGCCCGAGGGACTAGCGGGTACAATGAGCAGTTCTTC
. . TRBJ1-5 TRBV20-1 CSARGPGVNQPQHF TGCAGTGCTAGGGGTCCAGGCGTCAATCAGCCCCAGCATTTT
. . TRBJ2-3 TRBV30 CAWRPGSFGDTQYF TGTGCCTGGAGGCCTGGATCCTTCGGAGATACGCAGTATTTT
. . TRBJ2-7 TRBV28 CASTGPTGEQYF TGTGCCAGCACCGGACCGACGGGGGAGCAGTACTTC
TRBD2 . TRBJ2-5 TRBV7-2 CASSLGRGDGTQYF TGTGCCAGCAGCTTAGGGCGGGGGGATGGGACCCAGTACTTC
. once TRBJ1-4 TRBV4-2 CASSQAEGNGNEKLFF TGTGCCAGCAGCCAAGCGGAAGGTAACGGTAATGAAAAACTGTTTTTT
. . TRBJ1-1 TRBV6-5 CASSYGELNTEAFF TGTGCCAGCAGTTATGGGGAATTGAACACTGAAGCTTTCTTT
. . TRBJ2-1 TRBV27 CASRVSGTNSYNEQFF TGTGCCAGCAGGGTTAGCGGAACAAACTCCTACAATGAGCAGTTCTTC
. . TRBJ2-5 TRBV2 CASTSEGAWETQYF TGTGCCAGCACCTCGGAGGGGGCTTGGGAGACCCAGTACTTC
. . TRBJ2-1 TRBV9 CASSVDVNEQFF TGTGCCAGCAGCGTGGACGTAAATGAGCAGTTCTTC
. . TRBJ1-1 TRBV7-3 CASSLTSTVGNTEAFF TGTGCCAGCAGCTTAACGTCTACGGTGGGGAACACTGAAGCTTTCTTT
TRBD2 . TRBJ2-1 TRBV5-1 CASSLTSGGAWNEQFF TGCGCCAGCAGCTTAACTAGCGGGGGGGCATGGAATGAGCAGTTCTTC
. . TRBJ2-1 TRBV11-3 CASSLGFQSSYNEQFF TGTGCCAGCAGCTTAGGGTTTCAAAGCTCCTACAATGAGCAGTTCTTC
. once TRBJ1-1 TRBV20-1 CSARAFGTGDPEAFF TGCAGTGCTAGAGCCTTTGGAACGGGAGACCCTGAAGCTTTCTTT
. . TRBJ2-1 TRBV2 CASSERGTGEQFF TGTGCCAGCAGTGAAAGGGGGACCGGTGAGCAGTTCTTC
. . TRBJ1-4 TRBV6-5 CASSYSPAEKLFF TGTGCCAGCAGTTACTCGCCTGCTGAAAAACTGTTTTTT
TRBD2 . TRBJ2-1 TRBV20-1 CSATRGSGRDNEQFF TGCAGTGCAACGAGAGGGAGCGGGAGAGACAATGAGCAGTTCTTC
TRBD2 . TRBJ2-1 TRBV20-1 CSARAWMTRTSGNDEQFF TGCAGTGCTAGAGCGTGGATGACTCGGACTAGCGGGAATGATGAGCAGTTCTTC